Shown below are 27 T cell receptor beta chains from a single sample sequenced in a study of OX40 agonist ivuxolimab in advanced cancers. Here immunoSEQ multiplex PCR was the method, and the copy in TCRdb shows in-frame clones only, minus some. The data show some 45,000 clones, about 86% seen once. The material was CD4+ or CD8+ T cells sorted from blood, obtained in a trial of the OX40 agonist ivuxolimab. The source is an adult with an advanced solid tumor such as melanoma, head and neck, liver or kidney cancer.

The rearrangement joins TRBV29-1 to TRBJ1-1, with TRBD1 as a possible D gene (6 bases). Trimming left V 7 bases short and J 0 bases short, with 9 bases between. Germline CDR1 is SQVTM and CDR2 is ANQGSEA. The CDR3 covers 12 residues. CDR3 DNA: TGCAGCGGAGGGGACATGAACACTGAAGCTTTCTTT. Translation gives CSGGDMNTEAFF.

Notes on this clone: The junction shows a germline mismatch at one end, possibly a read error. In DNA, the CDR3 is TGTGCCAGCTCCCCACAGGGTGGGGGTGAGCAGTTCTTC. Translated: CASSPQGGGEQFF. The J gene is TRBJ2-1, the V gene TRBV18; D is perhaps TRBD1 (6 bases). CDR1 and CDR2 (germline): KGHSH, LQKENI. CDR3 length equals 13 residues.

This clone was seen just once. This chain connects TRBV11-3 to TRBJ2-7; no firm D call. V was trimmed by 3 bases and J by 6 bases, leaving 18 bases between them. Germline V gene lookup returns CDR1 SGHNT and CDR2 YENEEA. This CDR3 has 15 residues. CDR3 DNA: TGTGCCAGCAGCTTCGTAGGACGGGCTCTAGGCGAGCAGTACTTC. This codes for CASSFVGRALGEQYF.

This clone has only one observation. The CDR3 DNA follows: TGCGCCAGCAGCCAGCTAGCGGGGGCCAATGAGCAGTTCTTC. This codes for CASSQLAGANEQFF. J is TRBJ2-1 and V is TRBV4-1; the match to TRBD2 covers 10 bases. The V gene end was trimmed by 3 bases and the J gene end by 6 bases; junction bases not matched to a gene: 2. CDR1 is MGHRA and CDR2 is YSYEKL in the germline V gene. The CDR3 is 14 amino acids.

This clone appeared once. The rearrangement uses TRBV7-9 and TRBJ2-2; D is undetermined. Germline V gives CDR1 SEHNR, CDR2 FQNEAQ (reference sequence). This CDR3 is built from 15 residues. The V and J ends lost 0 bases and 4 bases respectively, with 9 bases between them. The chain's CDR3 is CASSLALLVTGELFF. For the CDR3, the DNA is TGTGCCAGCAGCTTAGCGCTATTAGTCACCGGGGAGCTGTTTTTT.

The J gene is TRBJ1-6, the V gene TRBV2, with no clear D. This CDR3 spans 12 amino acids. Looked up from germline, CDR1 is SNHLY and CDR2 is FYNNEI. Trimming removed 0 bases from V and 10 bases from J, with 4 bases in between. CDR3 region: CASSEAESPLHF. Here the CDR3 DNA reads TGTGCCAGCAGTGAAGCTGAGTCACCCCTCCACTTT.

CDR3 region: CATAGVSNQPQHF. DNA of the CDR3: TGTGCCACGGCAGGGGTGAGCAATCAGCCCCAGCATTTT. The rearrangement links TRBV7-2 to TRBJ1-5; D is perhaps TRBD1 (6 bases). Looked up from germline, CDR1 is SGHTA and CDR2 is FQGNSA. V was clipped by 10 bases and J by 1 base, with 11 bases between them. The CDR3 totals 13 residues.

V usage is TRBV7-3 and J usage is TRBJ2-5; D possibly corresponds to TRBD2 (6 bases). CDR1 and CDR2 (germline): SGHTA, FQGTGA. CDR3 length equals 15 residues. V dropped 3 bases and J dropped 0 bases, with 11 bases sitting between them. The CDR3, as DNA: TGTGCCAGCAGCTTTCTCCGGGGGAACCAAGAGACCCAGTACTTC. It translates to CASSFLRGNQETQYF.

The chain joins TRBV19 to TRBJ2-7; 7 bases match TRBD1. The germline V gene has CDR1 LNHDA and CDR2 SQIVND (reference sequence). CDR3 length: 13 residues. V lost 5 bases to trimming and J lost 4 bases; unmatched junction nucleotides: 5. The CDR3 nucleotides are TGTGCCAGTAGTCAGGGGACAGCTTACGAGCAGTACTTC. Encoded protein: CASSQGTAYEQYF.

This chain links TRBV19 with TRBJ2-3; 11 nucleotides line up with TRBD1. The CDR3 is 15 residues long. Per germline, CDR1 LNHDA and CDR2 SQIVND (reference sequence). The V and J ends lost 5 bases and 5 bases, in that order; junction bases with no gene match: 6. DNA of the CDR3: TGTGCCAGTAGTCTGGACAGGGGGCGCTTAGATACGCAGTATTTT. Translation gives CASSLDRGRLDTQYF.

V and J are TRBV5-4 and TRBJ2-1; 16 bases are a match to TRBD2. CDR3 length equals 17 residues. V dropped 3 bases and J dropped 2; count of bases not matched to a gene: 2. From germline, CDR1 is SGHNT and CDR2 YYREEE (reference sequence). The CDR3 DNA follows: TGTGCCAGCAGCTCGGGACTAGCGGGAGGGCCCTACAATGAGCAGTTCTTC. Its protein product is CASSSGLAGGPYNEQFF.

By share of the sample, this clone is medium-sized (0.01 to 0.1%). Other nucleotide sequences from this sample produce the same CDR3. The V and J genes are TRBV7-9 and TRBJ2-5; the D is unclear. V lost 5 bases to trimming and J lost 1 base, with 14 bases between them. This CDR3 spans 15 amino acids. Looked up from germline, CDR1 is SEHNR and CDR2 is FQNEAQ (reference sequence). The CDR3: CASSQSSNTQETQYF. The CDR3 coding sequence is TGTGCCAGCAGCCAGAGCAGTAATACCCAAGAGACCCAGTACTTC. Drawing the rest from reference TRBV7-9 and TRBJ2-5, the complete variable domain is DTGVSQNPRHKITKRGQNVTFRCDPISEHNRLYWYRQTLGQGPEFLTYFQNEAQLEKSRLLSDRFSAERPKGSFSTLEIQRTEQGDSAMYLCASSQSSNTQETQYFGPGTRLLVL.

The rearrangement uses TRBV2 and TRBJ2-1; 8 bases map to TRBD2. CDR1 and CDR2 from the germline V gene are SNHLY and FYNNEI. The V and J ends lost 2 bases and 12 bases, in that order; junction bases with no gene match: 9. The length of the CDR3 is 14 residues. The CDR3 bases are TGTGCCAGCAGTGAACCCCGGGGTAGCGGGGTGCAGTTCTTC. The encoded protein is CASSEPRGSGVQFF.

CDR3 bases: TGTGCCAGCAGCTTAGCCCCAGGTTATGATGGCACAGATACGCAGTATTTT. Protein product: CASSLAPGYDGTDTQYF. V is TRBV11-2 and J is TRBJ2-3; D ambiguous. Trimming took off 1 base at V and 1 base at J, with 15 bases between the two ends. The CDR3 is made up of 17 amino acids. The germline gives CDR1 SGHAT, CDR2 FQNNGV.

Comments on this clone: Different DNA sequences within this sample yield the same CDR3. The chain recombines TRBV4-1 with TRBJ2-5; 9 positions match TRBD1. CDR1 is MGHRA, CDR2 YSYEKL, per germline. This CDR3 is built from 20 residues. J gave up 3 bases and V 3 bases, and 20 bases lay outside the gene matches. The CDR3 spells CASSHSDRGFHGLREETQYF. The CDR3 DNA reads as TGCGCCAGCAGCCATTCGGACAGGGGATTTCACGGACTTCGCGAAGAGACCCAGTACTTC.

The CDR3: CASSTTGGTDTQYF. The DNA for the CDR3 is TGTGCCAGCAGTACGACAGGGGGCACAGATACGCAGTATTTT. The rearrangement links TRBV6-5 to TRBJ2-3; 8 positions match TRBD1. V shed 5 bases, J shed 1 base, and the junction held 2 bases outside the gene matches. Germline-derived CDR1 and CDR2 are MNHEY and SVGAGI. This CDR3 comprises 14 residues.

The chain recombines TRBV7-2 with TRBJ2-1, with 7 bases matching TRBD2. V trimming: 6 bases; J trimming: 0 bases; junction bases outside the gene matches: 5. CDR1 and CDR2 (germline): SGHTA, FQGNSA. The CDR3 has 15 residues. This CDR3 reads CASRTSPSSYNEQFF. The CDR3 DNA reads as TGTGCCAGCAGGACTAGCCCGAGCTCCTACAATGAGCAGTTCTTC.

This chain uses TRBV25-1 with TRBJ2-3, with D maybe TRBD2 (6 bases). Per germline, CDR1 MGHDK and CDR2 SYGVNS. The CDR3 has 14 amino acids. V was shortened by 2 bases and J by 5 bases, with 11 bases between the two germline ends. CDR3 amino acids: CASSEGEVKDTQYF. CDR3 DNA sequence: TGTGCCAGCAGTGAAGGGGAGGTGAAAGATACGCAGTATTTT.

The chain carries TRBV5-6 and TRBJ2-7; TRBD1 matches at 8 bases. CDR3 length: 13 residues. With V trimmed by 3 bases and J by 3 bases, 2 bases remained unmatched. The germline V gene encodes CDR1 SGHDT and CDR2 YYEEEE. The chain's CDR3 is CASSSDRVYEQYF. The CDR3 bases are TGTGCCAGCAGCTCGGACAGGGTCTACGAGCAGTACTTC.

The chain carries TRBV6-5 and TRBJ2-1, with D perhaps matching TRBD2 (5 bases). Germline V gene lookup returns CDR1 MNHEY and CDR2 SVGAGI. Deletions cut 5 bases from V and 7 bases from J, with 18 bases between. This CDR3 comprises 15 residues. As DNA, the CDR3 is TGTGCCAGCAGTAATAGCGAGGGAAATCTTAATGAGCAGTTCTTC. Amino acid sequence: CASSNSEGNLNEQFF.

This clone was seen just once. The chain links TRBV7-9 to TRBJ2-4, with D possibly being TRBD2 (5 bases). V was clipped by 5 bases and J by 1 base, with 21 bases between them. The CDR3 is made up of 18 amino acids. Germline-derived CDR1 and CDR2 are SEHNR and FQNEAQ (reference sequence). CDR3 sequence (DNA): TGTGCCAGCAGCGCATCGCCAACGGGGTCGAGGGCCAAAAACATTCAGTACTTC. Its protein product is CASSASPTGSRAKNIQYF.

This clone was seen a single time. The CDR3 DNA reads as TGTGCCAGCTCACCATCAGGGGACCCCGCAGGAGATACGCAGTATTTT. As protein: CASSPSGDPAGDTQYF. The chain employs TRBV18 and TRBJ2-3; tentatively, D is TRBD1 (6 bases). Per the germline V gene, CDR1 is KGHSH and CDR2 is LQKENI. Trimming stripped 2 bases from V and 5 bases from J, with 17 bases between. This CDR3 region has 16 residues.

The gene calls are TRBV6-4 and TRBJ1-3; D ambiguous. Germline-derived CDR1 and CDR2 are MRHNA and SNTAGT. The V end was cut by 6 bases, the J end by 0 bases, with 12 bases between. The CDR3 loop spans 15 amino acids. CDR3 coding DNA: TGTGCCAGCAGGCCGTCCTCTGGCTCTGGAAACACCATATATTTT. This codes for CASRPSSGSGNTIYF.

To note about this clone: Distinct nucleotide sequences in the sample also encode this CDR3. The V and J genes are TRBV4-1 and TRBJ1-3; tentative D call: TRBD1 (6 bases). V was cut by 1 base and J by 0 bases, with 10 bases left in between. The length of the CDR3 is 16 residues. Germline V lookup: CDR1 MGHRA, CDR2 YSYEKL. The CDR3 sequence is CASSQGQAYSGNTIYF. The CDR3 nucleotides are TGCGCCAGCAGCCAAGGACAGGCTTACTCTGGAAACACCATATATTTT.

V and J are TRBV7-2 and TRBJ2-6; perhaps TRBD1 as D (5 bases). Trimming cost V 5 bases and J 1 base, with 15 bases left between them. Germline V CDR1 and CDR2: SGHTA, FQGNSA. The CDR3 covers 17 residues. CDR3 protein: CASSRQNLPSGANVLTF. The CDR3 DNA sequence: TGTGCCAGCAGCCGACAGAACCTACCGTCTGGGGCCAACGTCCTGACTTTC.

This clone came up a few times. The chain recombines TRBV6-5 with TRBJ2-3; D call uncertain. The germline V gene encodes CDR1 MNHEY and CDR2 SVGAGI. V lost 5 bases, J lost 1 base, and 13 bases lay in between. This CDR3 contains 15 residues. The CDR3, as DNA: TGTGCCAGCAGTCCAGACACTTTTGGCACAGATACGCAGTATTTT. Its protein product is CASSPDTFGTDTQYF.

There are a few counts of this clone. CDR3 loop: CASSLIQGGGNEQFF. CDR3 coding DNA: TGTGCCAGCAGCTTAATTCAGGGCGGGGGCAATGAGCAGTTCTTC. V usage is TRBV7-9 and J usage is TRBJ2-1; TRBD2 matches 7 bases. Germline assignment: CDR1 SEHNR and CDR2 FQNEAQ (reference sequence). V was clipped by 2 bases and J by 6 bases; unmatched bases: 7. This CDR3 comprises 15 residues.